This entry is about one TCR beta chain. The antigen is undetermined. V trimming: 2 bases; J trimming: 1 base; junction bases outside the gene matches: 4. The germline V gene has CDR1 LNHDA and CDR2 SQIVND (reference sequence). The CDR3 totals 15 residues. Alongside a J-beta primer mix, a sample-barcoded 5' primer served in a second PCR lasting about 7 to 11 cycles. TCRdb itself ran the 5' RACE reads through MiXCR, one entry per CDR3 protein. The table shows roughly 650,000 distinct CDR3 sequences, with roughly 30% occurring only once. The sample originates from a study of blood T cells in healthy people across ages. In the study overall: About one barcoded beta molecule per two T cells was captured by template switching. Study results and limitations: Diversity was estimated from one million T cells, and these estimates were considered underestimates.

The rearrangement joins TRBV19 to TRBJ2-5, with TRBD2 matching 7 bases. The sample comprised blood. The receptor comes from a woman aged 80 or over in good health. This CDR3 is CASSIMTSPQETQYF. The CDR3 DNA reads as TGTGCCAGTAGTATAATGACTAGCCCCCAAGAGACCCAGTACTTC.